This T cell receptor beta chain originates from a study of T cell changes during pregnancy in multiple sclerosis. V was clipped by 3 bases and J by 5 bases, with 10 bases between them. Germline loops: CDR1 GTSNPN, CDR2 SVGIG (reference sequence). The CDR3 loop spans 13 amino acids. The assay was immunoSEQ multiplex PCR, and TCRdb's table has in-frame clones only and misses some. The repertoire consists of about 77,000 clones, with more than 85% occurring once and the leading ten covering 2.5% to 3%. Sequencing used peripheral blood, obtained after pregnancy. This clonotype was sampled from a female donor in good health, enrolled as a control in a pregnancy study. This sequence joins TRBV30 and TRBJ2-2; the D gene is possibly TRBD2 (6 bases). The CDR3 DNA sequence: TGTGCCTGGAGGAGCGCGGGGACCGGGGAGCTGTTTTTT. It yields the protein CAWRSAGTGELFF. Using reference TRBV30 and TRBJ2-2 for the parts outside the CDR3, the full variable domain is SQTIHQWPATLVQPVGSPLSLECTVEGTSNPNLYWYRQAAGRGLQLLFYSVGIGQISSEVPQNLSASRPQDRQFILSSKKLLLSDSGFYLCAWRSAGTGELFFGEGSRLTVL.